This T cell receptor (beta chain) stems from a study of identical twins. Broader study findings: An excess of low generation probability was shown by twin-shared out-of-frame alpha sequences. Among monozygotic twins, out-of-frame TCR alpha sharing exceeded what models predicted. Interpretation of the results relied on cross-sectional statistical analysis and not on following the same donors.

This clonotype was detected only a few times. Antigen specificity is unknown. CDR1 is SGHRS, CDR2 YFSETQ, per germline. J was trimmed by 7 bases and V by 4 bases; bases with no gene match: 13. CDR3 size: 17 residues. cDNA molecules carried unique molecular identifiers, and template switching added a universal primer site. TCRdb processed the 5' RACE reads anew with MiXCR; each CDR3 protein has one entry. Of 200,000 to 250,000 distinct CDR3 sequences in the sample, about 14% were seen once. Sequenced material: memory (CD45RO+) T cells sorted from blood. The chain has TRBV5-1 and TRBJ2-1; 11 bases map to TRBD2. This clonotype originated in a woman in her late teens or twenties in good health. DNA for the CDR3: TGCGCCAGCAGCCCTCCCCAACTAGCGGGAGTTGGTAATGAGCAGTTCTTC. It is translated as CASSPPQLAGVGNEQFF.